This T cell receptor (beta chain) is from a study of blood T cell repertoires in COVID-19 (dated by TCRdb to about 2020). Regarding the study in general: Collaborator samples came from the United States, Italy and Spain and covered acute and convalescent phases of COVID-19. The prospective study material was composed of cDNA or gDNA derived from T cells, B-cell-depleted T cells, or PBMCs. Deeply sampled blood TCRbeta repertoires from subjects exposed to, actively infected with, or recovered from COVID-19 were included in the dataset. The repertoires were released in a freely available public database intended as a resource for research on the immune response to SARS-CoV-2. Samples came from the ongoing ImmuneRACE study (first 160 participants) plus 1,254 subjects from 6 global collaborators. Sample metadata almost always included a de-identified subject ID, COVID-19 status, age in years and sex. Where available, HLA class I and class II types were taken from metadata supplied by the sample provider and were not determined by assay-based typing.

CDR1 and CDR2 were assigned from the germline V gene as MGHDK and SYGVNS. Including cysteine and phenylalanine, the CDR3 has 16 amino acids. Of all the DNA, just the CDR3 is kept, 48 bases in frame from base 1. V loses 1 base of germline sequence and J loses 3 bases, and the interval between the two ends is 12 bases. The collaborating institutions used their own protocols to collect whole blood in K2EDTA tubes. For TCRbeta analysis, collaborator samples were shipped as frozen whole blood, as isolated PBMCs, or as DNA extracted from either sample type. TCRbeta CDR3 regions were amplified from genomic DNA using the immunoSEQ Assay, a bias-controlled multiplex PCR. The original methods were these. The number of nucleated cells in each sample was estimated by amplification of reference gene primers within the assay. To quantify the absolute abundance of each unique TCRbeta CDR3 rearrangement, sequence reads were collapsed and filtered. For each sample, productive Simpson clonality was calculated by taking the square root of Simpson's diversity index across productive rearrangements. Sourced from immuneACCESS, this table was stored by TCRdb with only in-frame sequences that have V and J called. A share of the clones is absent; for the studies checked, an unresolved V gene accounts for under half, and the remainder has no known explanation. The DNA was the basis for D and trimming; V, J and clone size are from that table. Present in this sample are 70,000 to 90,000 clones, about four fifths of which were seen just once. The leading ten clones occupy about 18% of the sample.

As concerns this clone: Its cognate antigen has yet to be identified. One base away there is no much larger clone; base qualities are not given.

The full study reports these points: Clinical and demographic metadata were provided uncurated, with the amount varying by source and participant.

The V and J segments used are TRBV25-1 and TRBJ1-4; TRBD1 is a weak D gene call, 5 bases matching. The receptor was isolated from an older woman with acute or convalescent COVID-19. Sequenced input: peripheral blood. The DNA sequence follows: TGTGCCAGCAGTGAATTCGGAAGGGGATCTAATGAAAAACTGTTTTTT. It is translated as CASSEFGRGSNEKLFF. Where the CDR3 stops, the reference TRBV25-1 and TRBJ1-4 genes take over; the full variable domain is EADIYQTPRYLVIGTGKKITLECSQTMGHDKMYWYQQDPGMELHLIHYSYGVNSTEKGDLSSESTVSRIRTEHFPLTLESARPSHTSQYLCASSEFGRGSNEKLFFGSGTQLSVL.